This passage covers 17 T cell receptor beta chains from one sample sequenced in a study of blood T cell repertoires in COVID-19. Method: immunoSEQ multiplex PCR; TCRdb's copy keeps in-frame clones and lacks some. This repertoire shows 150,000 to 200,000 clones, roughly 80% found once; its top ten account for approximately 10%. Sequenced material: PBMCs or T cells enriched from blood (not recorded which). The receptor set was obtained from a man in his forties or fifties who had recovered from COVID-19.

This rearrangement joins TRBV5-4 to TRBJ1-1; D possibly corresponds to TRBD1 (6 bases). The CDR3 totals 16 residues. Germline CDR1 is SGHNT and CDR2 is YYREEE (reference sequence). Trimming took off 0 bases at V and 0 bases at J, with 12 bases between the two ends. The CDR3 DNA follows: TGTGCCAGCAGCTTGGGGGCAGGGGTGATGAACACTGAAGCTTTCTTT. It is translated as CASSLGAGVMNTEAFF. Drawing the rest from reference TRBV5-4 and TRBJ1-1, the complete variable domain is ETGVTQSPTHLIKTRGQQVTLRCSSQSGHNTVSWYQQALGQGPQFIFQYYREEENGRGNFPPRFSGLQFPNYSSELNVNALELDDSALYLCASSLGAGVMNTEAFFGQGTRLTVV.

The V and J genes are TRBV11-1 and TRBJ1-1, with D uncertain. The CDR3 runs to 14 residues. From germline, CDR1 is SGHAT and CDR2 FQDESV (reference sequence). Trimming shortened V by 5 bases and J by 0 bases, and 10 bases separated the two germline ends. The CDR3 reads CASSLRLMNTEAFF. CDR3 nucleotide sequence: TGTGCCAGCAGCCTCAGGTTAATGAACACTGAAGCTTTCTTT.

This clone was counted a few times. The V gene is TRBV27, the J gene TRBJ2-7; TRBD2 agrees at 10 bases. J was trimmed by 2 bases and V by 4 bases; bases with no gene match: 5. Per germline, CDR1 MNHEY and CDR2 SMNVEV (reference sequence). The CDR3 runs to 15 residues. The CDR3 nucleotides are TGTGCCAGCAGTTCTAGCGGGAGTTTGCCCTACGAGCAGTACTTC. It yields the protein CASSSSGSLPYEQYF.

The rearrangement uses TRBV19 and TRBJ1-2; a possible D gene is TRBD1 (5 bases). This CDR3 has 16 residues. Germline V lookup: CDR1 LNHDA, CDR2 SQIVND (reference sequence). The V and J ends lost 7 bases and 4 bases respectively, with 22 bases between them. The CDR3 here is CASIQLGTPGPYGYTF. The CDR3 nucleotides are TGTGCCAGTATTCAGCTCGGGACTCCTGGTCCCTATGGCTACACCTTC. The whole variable domain, remainder taken from reference TRBV19 and TRBJ1-2, is DGGITQSPKYLFRKEGQNVTLSCEQNLNHDAMYWYRQDPGQGLRLIYYSQIVNDFQKGDIAEGYSVSREKKESFPLTVTSAQKNPTAFYLCASIQLGTPGPYGYTFGSGTRLTVV.

This chain links TRBV4-1 with TRBJ2-2; D is undetermined. CDR1 is MGHRA and CDR2 is YSYEKL in the germline V gene. The CDR3 length is 14 residues. V dropped 1 base and J dropped 4 bases, with 7 bases sitting between them. The CDR3: CASSQVPSTGELFF. Here the CDR3 DNA reads TGCGCCAGCAGCCAAGTTCCCAGCACCGGGGAGCTGTTTTTT.

The table lists this clone with a count of one. This chain uses TRBV7-2 with TRBJ1-3, with 7 nucleotides matching TRBD1. Trimming cost V 2 bases and J 0 bases; bases outside gene matches: 1. This CDR3 contains 15 residues. Per the germline V gene, CDR1 is SGHTA and CDR2 is FQGNSA. The CDR3 DNA reads as TGTGCCAGCAGCTTATCAGGGGGCTCTGGAAACACCATATATTTT. It translates to CASSLSGGSGNTIYF.

This chain connects TRBV4-1 to TRBJ1-4; TRBD1 might be the D (6 bases). CDR1 MGHRA and CDR2 YSYEKL come from the germline V gene. Trimming took 6 bases from V and 0 from J, leaving 11 bases between them. The length of the CDR3 is 15 residues. CDR3: CASRRTEATNEKLFF. CDR3 coding DNA: TGCGCCAGCAGGCGGACAGAGGCAACTAATGAAAAACTGTTTTTT.

The rearrangement uses TRBV28 and TRBJ1-6, with TRBD1 identical over 11 bases. Trimming cost V 8 bases and J 5 bases; bases outside gene matches: 5. CDR3 size: 15 residues. Germline lookup yields CDR1 MDHEN and CDR2 SYDVKM. The CDR3 loop is CASRDRGDNNSPLHF. The CDR3 DNA is TGTGCCAGCCGGGACAGGGGGGACAATAATTCACCCCTCCACTTT.

The chain uses TRBV6-1 and TRBJ2-4; no clear D gene. Germline CDR1 reads MNHNS; CDR2 reads SASEGT. The CDR3 sequence is 18 residues long. V lost 1 base, J lost 0 bases, and 16 bases lay in between. This CDR3 is CASSEGFEHPLAKNIQYF. CDR3 coding DNA: TGTGCCAGCAGTGAAGGTTTCGAACACCCCCTAGCCAAAAACATTCAGTACTTC.

V usage is TRBV18 and J usage is TRBJ2-5; the match to TRBD1 covers 7 bases. The CDR3 has 15 amino acids. Trimming removed 6 bases from V and 1 base from J; junction bases left unmatched: 8. Per germline, CDR1 KGHSH and CDR2 LQKENI. CDR3 sequence reads: CASSPKGATQETQYF. DNA of the CDR3: TGTGCCAGCTCCCCAAAGGGGGCCACCCAAGAGACCCAGTACTTC.

The chain combines TRBV10-3 with TRBJ2-1; weak D call: TRBD1 (5 bases). This CDR3 has 15 amino acids. Trimming removed 3 bases at V and 4 bases at J, with 13 bases between. The germline CDR1 and CDR2 sequences are ENHRY and SYGVKD. CDR3 sequence: CAISDRAGSYNEQFF. The CDR3 nucleotides are TGTGCCATCAGTGACAGGGCCGGGTCATACAATGAGCAGTTCTTC.

This clone was observed a few times. The rearrangement links TRBV5-6 to TRBJ2-5; TRBD2 matches at 7 bases. V dropped 1 base and J dropped 4; count of bases not matched to a gene: 4. Looked up from germline, CDR1 is SGHDT and CDR2 is YYEEEE. This CDR3 region has 14 residues. The CDR3 sequence: CASSLLWGGETQYF. The CDR3 DNA sequence: TGTGCCAGCAGCTTGCTCTGGGGGGGAGAGACCCAGTACTTC.

The rearrangement uses TRBV18 and TRBJ1-5; 12 bases fit TRBD1. Germline loops: CDR1 KGHSH, CDR2 LQKENI. CDR3 length: 14 residues. With V trimmed by 6 bases and J by 5 bases, 2 bases remained unmatched. CDR3 in DNA: TGTGCCAGCTCCGGGACAGGGGGCGATCAGCCCCAGCATTTT. Translation: CASSGTGGDQPQHF.

The chain is built from TRBV7-2 and TRBJ1-5; a possible D gene is TRBD1 (6 bases). Deletions cut 2 bases from V and 2 bases from J, with 13 bases between. Per germline, CDR1 SGHTA and CDR2 FQGNSA. The length of the CDR3 is 16 residues. This chain's CDR3 is CASSLLGARGNQPQHF. CDR3 sequence (DNA): TGTGCCAGCAGCTTACTGGGGGCGCGAGGCAATCAGCCCCAGCATTTT.

The gene calls are TRBV15 and TRBJ2-3; D may be TRBD2 (6 bases). This CDR3 has 16 residues. Looked up from germline, CDR1 is LNHNV and CDR2 is YYDKDF (reference sequence). V gave up 5 bases and J gave up 0 bases, with 15 bases separating them. This CDR3 reads CATSADTGTSTDTQYF. CDR3 bases: TGTGCCACCAGCGCCGATACCGGGACTAGCACAGATACGCAGTATTTT. The whole variable domain, remainder taken from reference TRBV15 and TRBJ2-3, is DAMVIQNPRYQVTQFGKPVTLSCSQTLNHNVMYWYQQKSSQAPKLLFHYYDKDFNNEADTPDNFQSRRPNTSFCFLDIRSPGLGDTAMYLCATSADTGTSTDTQYFGPGTRLTVL.

The chain recombines TRBV4-1 with TRBJ2-5; TRBD1 matches 8 bases. The V and J ends lost 1 base and 2 bases, in that order; junction bases with no gene match: 6. CDR3 length: 16 residues. Per germline, CDR1 MGHRA and CDR2 YSYEKL. As DNA, the CDR3 is TGCGCCAGCAGCCAAGTCAACACAGGGGGTCAAGAGACCCAGTACTTC. Translated, it gives CASSQVNTGGQETQYF.

J is TRBJ2-3 and V is TRBV7-3; no clear D gene. Germline loops: CDR1 SGHTA, CDR2 FQGTGA. The CDR3 is 13 amino acids. The V gene lost 2 bases and the J gene lost 8 bases, with 11 bases spanning the gap. The CDR3 DNA follows: TGTGCCAGCAGCTTAGTTTTCACTGGTACGCAGTATTTT. This gives the protein CASSLVFTGTQYF. Full variable domain (rest looked up from reference TRBV7-3 and TRBJ2-3): GAGVSQTPSNKVTEKGKYVELRCDPISGHTALYWYRQSLGQGPEFLIYFQGTGAADDSGLPNDRFFAVRPEGSVSTLKIQRTERGDSAVYLCASSLVFTGTQYFGPGTRLTVL.